This T cell receptor beta chain was identified during a study of T cell responses to AZD1222 COVID-19 vaccine. The wider study: Whether given at about 4 or about 12 weeks, second doses were pooled.

Data came from immunoSEQ multiplex PCR; TCRdb stores just in-frame clones and leaves some out. This table holds 95,000 to 150,000 clones, 80% to 90% found once. There are a few counts of this clone. The antigen is undetermined. Study results and caveats: It was only after the peak T cell response that any repertoires were sampled.

V was shortened by 2 bases and J by 2 bases, with 7 bases between the two germline ends. The CDR3 is made up of 14 amino acids. Per the germline V gene, CDR1 is SGHTA and CDR2 is FQGNSA. This TCR was recovered from an adult in good health. This chain links TRBV7-2 with TRBJ1-3; D is perhaps TRBD1 (5 bases). The sequences come from peripheral blood, collected on day 0 of AZD1222 vaccination. CDR3 nucleotide sequence: TGTGCCAGCAGCTTACTCAGGGCTGGAAACACCATATATTTT. Translated, it gives CASSLLRAGNTIYF.